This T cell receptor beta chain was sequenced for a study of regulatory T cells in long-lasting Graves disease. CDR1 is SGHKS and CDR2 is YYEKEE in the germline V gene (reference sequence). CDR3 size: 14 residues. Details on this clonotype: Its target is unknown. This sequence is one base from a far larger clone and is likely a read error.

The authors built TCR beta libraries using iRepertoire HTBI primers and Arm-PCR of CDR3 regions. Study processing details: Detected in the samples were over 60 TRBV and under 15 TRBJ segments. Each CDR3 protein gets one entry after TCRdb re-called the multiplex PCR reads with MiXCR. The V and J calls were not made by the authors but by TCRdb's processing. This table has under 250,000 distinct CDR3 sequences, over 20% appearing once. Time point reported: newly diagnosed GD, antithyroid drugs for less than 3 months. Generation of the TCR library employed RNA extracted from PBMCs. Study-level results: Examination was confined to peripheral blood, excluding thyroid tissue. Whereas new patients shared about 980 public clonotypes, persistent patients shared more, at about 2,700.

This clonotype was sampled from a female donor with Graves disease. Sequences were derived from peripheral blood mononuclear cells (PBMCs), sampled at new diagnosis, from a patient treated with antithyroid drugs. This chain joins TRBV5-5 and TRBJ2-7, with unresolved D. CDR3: CASSQDGKSYEQYF. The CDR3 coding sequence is TGCGCCAGCAGCCAAGACGGCAAGTCCTACGAGCAGTACTTC.